One and the same sample provided the 2 T cell receptor beta chains below, sequenced in a study of blood T cell repertoires in COVID-19. The method was immunoSEQ multiplex PCR; TCRdb's version includes in-frame clones alone and lacks a portion of them. The data hold roughly 430,000 clones, with approximately 91% observed a single time. Material: PBMCs or T cells enriched from blood (not recorded which). The receptors stem from a woman in her thirties or forties with acute COVID-19.

This chain joins TRBV2 and TRBJ1-4; D possibly corresponds to TRBD1 (5 bases). The CDR3 contains 13 residues. Germline V gene lookup returns CDR1 SNHLY and CDR2 FYNNEI. The germline V and J ends were trimmed by 6 bases and 8 bases, with 13 bases remaining between them. CDR3 in amino acids: CASRPDSGEKLFF. CDR3 DNA: TGTGCCAGCAGGCCAGACAGTGGGGAAAAACTGTTTTTT.

The chain recombines TRBV4-1 with TRBJ1-6, with a tentative D call TRBD1 (5 bases). V lost 0 bases and J lost 3, with 12 bases in between. The CDR3 is 17 amino acids. The germline gives CDR1 MGHRA, CDR2 YSYEKL. The CDR3 DNA is TGCGCCAGCAGCCAAGATTTAAGGGGCAGCTATAATTCACCCCTCCACTTT. Its protein product is CASSQDLRGSYNSPLHF.